The following is a T cell receptor (beta chain) sequence with its context. What this receptor recognizes is not known. The record has no base qualities; no much larger clone is one base away. The data stem from a study of identical twins (dated by TCRdb to 2016 to 2017). Regarding the research as a whole: TCR alpha and beta repertoires from monozygotic twins, unrelated adults of various ages and cord blood were deep-sequenced to test whether fetal clonotypes persist. To rule out contamination, the twin experiments were replicated at different times with different library preparation protocols. What the authors observed across the whole study: Zero-insertion analyses could be partly confounded by invariant T cells such as MAIT and iNKT, though diverse VJ usage argued against such confounding for most clonotypes. In monozygotic twins, recombination models systematically underestimated out-of-frame TCR alpha sharing, but the models matched the sharing seen between unrelated individuals. A weaker excess of twin sharing was found in beta out-of-frame sequences because the signal-to-noise ratio was lowered by fewer shared sequences. Conclusions relied on cross-sectional statistical analysis, since the same donors could not be followed over many years. Abundant cord blood beta clonotypes had fewer insertions, young adult naive repertoires showed a similar but weaker trend, and memory repertoires showed no such trend. Compared with coincidental sharing between unrelated individuals, out-of-frame TCR alpha sequences shared between twins showed an excess of sequences with low generation probability.

The library was prepared using 5' RACE. This sample was sequenced with an Illumina HiSeq 2000. A universal primer binding site was introduced by template switching, and a unique molecular identifier was present in the final cDNA, enabling accurate counting of TCR cDNA molecules. First-strand cDNA for TCR alpha and beta chains was synthesized from specific primers in the conserved constant-segment region. To control for contamination, every cDNA library carried two barcodes: a SMART-Mk sample barcode plus Illumina barcodes. TruSeq adapter sequences and Illumina sample barcodes were added in two successive PCR steps. TCR alpha and beta cDNA libraries were sequenced on the Illumina HiSeq platform with custom primers. On the study's bioinformatics: Unique molecular identifiers were extracted from raw reads with MiGEC, and CDR3 positions were determined with MiXCR. Recombination models were inferred per individual with the repgenHMM and IGoR tools using an EM algorithm. The analysis of shared clonotypes was done with the tcR package in R, with sharing normalized by the product of cloneset sizes. To study raw recombination free of thymic and clonal selection effects, out-of-frame nonproductive sequences were analyzed. The raw public reads went through TCRdb reprocessing: fastp at Q25, MiXCR clone calling, in-frame beta chains kept. Identical CDR3 proteins give one entry, which carries the most common genes and DNA. The V and J calls were determined by TCRdb, not by the authors. A total of some 570,000 distinct CDR3 sequences appear in this sample, approximately 20% of them only once. In total, the top ten clones hold about 0.5% of the sample.

Every donor was a healthy Caucasian. The twin cohort consisted of three pairs of female monozygotic twins, all aged roughly 18 to 29 years. Positive isolation kits from Invitrogen were used to isolate CD4+ and CD8+ T cell populations. Relative to germline, V is 0 bases shorter and J is 4 bases shorter, with 7 bases between their ends. Taken from cysteine to phenylalanine, the CDR3 has 13 residues. The kept DNA is CDR3 alone, 39 bases in frame from the first base. The germline V gene (reference sequence) sets CDR1 to DFQATT and CDR2 to SNEGSKA. These records were also assigned to another study, of yellow fever vaccine responses in identical twins. According to the second study: The T cell response to vaccination in identical twins was reported by the authors to appear partly convergent and partly personalized. In the study, vaccine-responding T cell clones were precisely tracked in identical twins.

The V and J segments used are TRBV20-1 and TRBJ2-1, with the D segment identity uncertain. Sequencing input: CD4+ T cells sorted from blood. This clonotype was sampled from a woman aged 18-29 years in good health. The nucleotide sequence is TGCAGTGCTAGAGATCGAACGTACAATGAGCAGTTCTTC. It is translated as CSARDRTYNEQFF.